Listed here are 13 T cell receptor beta chains from one sample, sequenced in a study of CD8 T cells in ankylosing spondylitis. MiXCR, applied by TCRdb to the 5' RACE reads, yields one record per CDR3 protein. The table includes around 130,000 distinct CDR3 sequences, roughly 13% detected once. The sample taken for sequencing was blood, either unsorted or a sorted T cell fraction (not recorded which). These receptors all come from a female donor with ankylosing spondylitis or in good health (not recorded which).

The chain joins TRBV7-9 to TRBJ2-5; D gene ambiguous. Germline V gives CDR1 SEHNR, CDR2 FQNEAQ (reference sequence). Trimming removed 2 bases at V and 5 bases at J, with 9 bases between. The CDR3 has 13 amino acids. CDR3 in DNA: TGTGCCAGCAGCTTAATGACGGGCGAGACCCAGTACTTC. It encodes CASSLMTGETQYF.

This clonotype has a handful of counts. The chain joins TRBV30 to TRBJ2-1; 7 nucleotides align to TRBD2. CDR1 is GTSNPN and CDR2 is SVGIG in the germline V gene (reference sequence). The CDR3 is 15 residues long. The V gene end was trimmed by 0 bases and the J gene end by 2 bases; junction bases not matched to a gene: 4. CDR3 residues: CAWSVIGGAYNEQFF. The CDR3 DNA sequence: TGTGCCTGGAGTGTCATTGGGGGGGCCTACAATGAGCAGTTCTTC.

The V gene is TRBV7-9, the J gene TRBJ2-7; D could derive from TRBD1 or TRBD2 (6 bases each). V shed 2 bases and J shed 5 bases, with 16 bases lying between them. The CDR3 consists of 15 residues. Germline CDR1 and CDR2: SEHNR and FQNEAQ (reference sequence). The CDR3 is CASSLLEGGFNEQYF. CDR3 nucleotide sequence: TGTGCCAGCAGCTTATTGGAGGGGGGATTCAACGAGCAGTACTTC.

This chain connects TRBV20-1 to TRBJ2-1; 7 bases are shared with TRBD2. Germline values: CDR1 DFQATT, CDR2 SNEGSKA (reference sequence). This CDR3 is built from 16 residues. The J segment lost 2 bases and the V segment lost 3 bases, leaving 10 bases of the junction unmatched. The CDR3 region is CSASSVGRFPYNEQFF. The DNA for the CDR3 is TGCAGTGCTAGCAGTGTCGGGAGGTTCCCCTACAATGAGCAGTTCTTC.

The rearrangement joins TRBV20-1 to TRBJ2-3, with 11 bases lining up with TRBD2. V was pared by 3 bases and J by 3 bases, with 8 bases of the junction left unmatched. Germline V lookup: CDR1 DFQATT, CDR2 SNEGSKA (reference sequence). There are 16 residues in the CDR3. The CDR3 protein is CSARGTSGSITDTQYF. DNA of the CDR3: TGCAGTGCTAGGGGGACTAGCGGATCAATAACAGATACGCAGTATTTT.

The chain uses TRBV23-1 and TRBJ2-1, with D possibly called TRBD1 or TRBD2 (5 bases each). TRBV23-1 is treated as an ORF (open reading frame) with a function not yet certain. Trimming took off 4 bases at V and 8 bases at J, with 15 bases between the two ends. This CDR3 contains 14 residues. CDR3 protein: CASSRDVTGHEQFF. The DNA of the CDR3 is TGCGCCAGCAGTCGCGACGTTACGGGACATGAGCAGTTCTTC.

This clonotype turned up a few times. V gene TRBV19 combines with J gene TRBJ1-1; D gene unclear. Germline V lookup: CDR1 LNHDA, CDR2 SQIVND (reference sequence). The V end lost 5 bases, the J end lost 0 bases, and 10 bases lay between the germline ends. CDR3 length: 14 amino acids. The CDR3 is CASSPPRMNTEAFF. CDR3 in DNA: TGTGCCAGTAGTCCCCCCCGGATGAACACTGAAGCTTTCTTT.

This clonotype was found a few times. The chain carries TRBV7-6 and TRBJ2-7; 8 bases align to TRBD2. From germline, CDR1 is SGHVS and CDR2 FNYEAQ. Unmatched junction bases numbered 8, after V lost 6 bases and J lost 7 bases. The CDR3 is made up of 13 amino acids. The CDR3 nucleotides are TGTGCCAGCAGAGATGGACTAGCCGAAGAGCAGTACTTC. This sequence encodes CASRDGLAEEQYF.

In its sample, this clonotype was seen a few times. The rearrangement links TRBV18 to TRBJ2-1; D possibly corresponds to TRBD1 (5 bases). Germline assignment: CDR1 KGHSH and CDR2 LQKENI. This CDR3 region has 15 residues. V lost 3 bases to trimming and J lost 9 bases, with 18 bases between them. The CDR3 here is CASSPNSDIRGEQFF. CDR3 nucleotide sequence: TGTGCCAGCTCACCGAACTCCGATATAAGGGGTGAGCAGTTCTTC.

This clonotype was counted a few times. The chain joins TRBV12-5 to TRBJ2-3; no definite D call. The CDR3 is 12 residues long. Germline V lookup: CDR1 LGHNT, CDR2 FRNRAP. V was pared by 7 bases and J by 6 bases, with 11 bases between. The CDR3 reads CASARSRDTQYF. The CDR3 region has the DNA TGTGCTAGTGCGCGGTCGAGGGATACGCAGTATTTT.

This clonotype occurred a few times. V is TRBV5-1 and J is TRBJ2-7, with a tentative D call TRBD2 (5 bases). The germline V gene has CDR1 SGHRS and CDR2 YFSETQ. Trimming shortened V by 4 bases and J by 3 bases, and 11 bases separated the two germline ends. The CDR3 runs 13 residues. Here the CDR3 reads CASSIGLDYEQYF. CDR3 in DNA: TGCGCCAGCAGCATAGGACTTGACTACGAGCAGTACTTC.

This clonotype was seen only a few times. V usage is TRBV7-8 and J usage is TRBJ2-3, with a tentative D call TRBD2 (6 bases). Germline V gene data show CDR1 as SGHVS and CDR2 as FQNEAQ. The CDR3 has 15 residues. Trimming cost V 5 bases and J 0 bases, with 12 bases left between them. The CDR3 DNA reads TGTGCCAGCAGCGGGAGGATACCTAGCACAGATACGCAGTATTTT. It codes for CASSGRIPSTDTQYF.

This clonotype was seen at least ten times. V is TRBV7-9 and J is TRBJ2-2; TRBD1 agrees at 10 bases. The CDR3 covers 17 residues. The germline V gene encodes CDR1 SEHNR and CDR2 FQNEAQ (reference sequence). V lost 1 base, J lost 7 bases, and 9 bases stayed unmatched. The CDR3 DNA reads TGTGCCAGCAGCTTAGACCCGGGACAGGGGAGGAACGGGGAGCTGTTTTTT. Translation: CASSLDPGQGRNGELFF.